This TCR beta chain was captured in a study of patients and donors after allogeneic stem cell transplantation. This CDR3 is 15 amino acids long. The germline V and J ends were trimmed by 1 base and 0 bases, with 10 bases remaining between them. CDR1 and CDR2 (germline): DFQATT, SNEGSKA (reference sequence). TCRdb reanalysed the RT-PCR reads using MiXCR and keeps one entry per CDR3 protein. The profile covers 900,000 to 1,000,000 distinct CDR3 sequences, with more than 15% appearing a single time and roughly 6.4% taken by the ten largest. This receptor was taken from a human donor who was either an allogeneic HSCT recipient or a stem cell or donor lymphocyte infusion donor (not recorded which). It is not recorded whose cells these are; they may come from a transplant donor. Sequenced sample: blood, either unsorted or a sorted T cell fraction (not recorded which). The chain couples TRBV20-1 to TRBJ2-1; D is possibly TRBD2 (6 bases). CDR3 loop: CSARVRELSYNEQFF. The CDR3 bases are TGCAGTGCTAGAGTCCGGGAGCTCTCCTACAATGAGCAGTTCTTC.